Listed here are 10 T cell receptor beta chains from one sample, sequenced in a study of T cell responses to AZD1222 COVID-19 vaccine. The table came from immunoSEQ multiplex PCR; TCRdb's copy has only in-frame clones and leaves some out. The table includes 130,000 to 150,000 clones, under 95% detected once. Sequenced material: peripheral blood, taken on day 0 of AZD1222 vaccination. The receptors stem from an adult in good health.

CDR3 protein: CASSRTGTLGSPLHF. The CDR3 region has the DNA TGTGCCAGCAGCCGAACAGGAACCTTAGGGTCACCCCTCCACTTT. The chain combines TRBV6-5 with TRBJ1-6; D is possibly TRBD1 (5 bases). Looked up from germline, CDR1 is MNHEY and CDR2 is SVGAGI. This CDR3 has 15 amino acids. V dropped 6 bases and J dropped 10 bases, with 19 bases sitting between them.

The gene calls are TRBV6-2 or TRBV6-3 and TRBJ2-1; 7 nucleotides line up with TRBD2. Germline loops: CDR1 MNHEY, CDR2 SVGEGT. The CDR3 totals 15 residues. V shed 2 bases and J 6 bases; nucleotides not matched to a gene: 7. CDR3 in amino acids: CASSYGGDSINEQFF. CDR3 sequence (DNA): TGTGCCAGCAGTTACGGGGGGGATTCTATCAATGAGCAGTTCTTC.

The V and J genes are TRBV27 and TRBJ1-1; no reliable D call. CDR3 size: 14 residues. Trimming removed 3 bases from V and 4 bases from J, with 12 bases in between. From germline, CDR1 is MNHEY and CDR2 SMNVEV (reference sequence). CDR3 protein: CASSFGRGTTEAFF. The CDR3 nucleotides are TGTGCCAGCAGTTTTGGACGAGGCACCACTGAAGCTTTCTTT.

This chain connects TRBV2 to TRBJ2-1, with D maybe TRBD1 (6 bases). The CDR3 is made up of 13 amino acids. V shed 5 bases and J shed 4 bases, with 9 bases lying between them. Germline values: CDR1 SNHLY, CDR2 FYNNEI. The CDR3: CASSRGGYNEQFF. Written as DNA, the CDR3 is TGTGCCAGCAGTAGAGGGGGATACAATGAGCAGTTCTTC. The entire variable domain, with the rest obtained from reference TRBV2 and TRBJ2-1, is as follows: EPEVTQTPSHQVTQMGQEVILRCVPISNHLYFYWYRQILGQKVEFLVSFYNNEISEKSEIFDDQFSVERPDGSNFTLKIRSTKLEDSAMYFCASSRGGYNEQFFGPGTRLTVL.

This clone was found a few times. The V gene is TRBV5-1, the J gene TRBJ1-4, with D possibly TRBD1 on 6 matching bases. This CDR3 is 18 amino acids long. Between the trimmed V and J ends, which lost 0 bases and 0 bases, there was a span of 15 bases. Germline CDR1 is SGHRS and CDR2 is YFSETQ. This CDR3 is CASSLARGAATTNEKLFF. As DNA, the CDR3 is TGCGCCAGCAGCTTGGCCCGGGGGGCGGCTACAACTAATGAAAAACTGTTTTTT.

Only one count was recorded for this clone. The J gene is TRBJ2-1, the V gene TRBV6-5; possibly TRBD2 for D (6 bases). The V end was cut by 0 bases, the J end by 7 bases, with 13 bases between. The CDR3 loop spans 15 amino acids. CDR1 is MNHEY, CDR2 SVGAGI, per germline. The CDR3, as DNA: TGTGCCAGCAGTTACTCAGGCGGGATTTTGAATGAGCAGTTCTTC. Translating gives CASSYSGGILNEQFF.

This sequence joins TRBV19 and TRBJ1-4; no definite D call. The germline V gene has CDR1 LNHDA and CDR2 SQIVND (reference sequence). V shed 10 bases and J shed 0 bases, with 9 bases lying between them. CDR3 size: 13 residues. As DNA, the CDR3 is TGTGCCACCCGAACCCCAACTAATGAAAAACTGTTTTTT. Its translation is CATRTPTNEKLFF.

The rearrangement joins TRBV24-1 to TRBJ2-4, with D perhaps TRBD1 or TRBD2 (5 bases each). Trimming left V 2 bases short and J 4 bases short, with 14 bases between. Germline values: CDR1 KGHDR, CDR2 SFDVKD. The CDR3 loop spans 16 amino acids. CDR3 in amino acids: CATSDSRDGLKNIQYF. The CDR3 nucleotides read TGTGCCACCAGTGATTCCCGGGACGGTTTAAAAAACATTCAGTACTTC.

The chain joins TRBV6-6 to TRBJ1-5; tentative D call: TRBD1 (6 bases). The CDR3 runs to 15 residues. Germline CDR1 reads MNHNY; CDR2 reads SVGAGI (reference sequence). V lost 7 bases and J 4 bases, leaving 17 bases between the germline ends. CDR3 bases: TGTGCCAGCAACGGTGCGGGGGGCAGGAATCAGCCCCAGCATTTT. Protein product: CASNGAGGRNQPQHF.

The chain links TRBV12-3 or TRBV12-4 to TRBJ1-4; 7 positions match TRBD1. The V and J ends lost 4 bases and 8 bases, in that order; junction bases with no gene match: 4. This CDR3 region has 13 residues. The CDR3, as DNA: TGTGCCAGCAGTTCCGACAGGGCCGAAAAACTGTTTTTT. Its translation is CASSSDRAEKLFF.